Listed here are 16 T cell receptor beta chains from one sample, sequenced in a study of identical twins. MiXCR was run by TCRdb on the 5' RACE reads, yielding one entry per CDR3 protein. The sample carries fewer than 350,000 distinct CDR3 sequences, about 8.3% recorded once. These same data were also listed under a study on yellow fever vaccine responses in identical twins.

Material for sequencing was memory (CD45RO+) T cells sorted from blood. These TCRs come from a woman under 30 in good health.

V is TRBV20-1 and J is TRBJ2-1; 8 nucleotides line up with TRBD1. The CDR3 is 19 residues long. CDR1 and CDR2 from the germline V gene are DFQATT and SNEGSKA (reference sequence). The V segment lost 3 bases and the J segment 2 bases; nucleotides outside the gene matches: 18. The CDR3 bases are TGCAGTGCTAGCCCGGACAGGGCTAGGCTGGCGGGACCCTACAATGAGCAGTTCTTC. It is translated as CSASPDRARLAGPYNEQFF.

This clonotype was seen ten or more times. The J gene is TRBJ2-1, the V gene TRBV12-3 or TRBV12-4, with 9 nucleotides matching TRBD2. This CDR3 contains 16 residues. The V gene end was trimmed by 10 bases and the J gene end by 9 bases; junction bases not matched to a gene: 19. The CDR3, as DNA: TGTGCCACCACCCCCCGGGCTAGCGGGATTGGTGGTGAGCAGTTCTTC. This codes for CATTPRASGIGGEQFF.

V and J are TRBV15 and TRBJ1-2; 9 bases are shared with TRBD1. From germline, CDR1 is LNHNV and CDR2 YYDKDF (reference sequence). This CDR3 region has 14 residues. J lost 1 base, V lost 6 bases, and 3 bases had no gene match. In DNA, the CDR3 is TGTGCCACCAGGCCGACAGGGGGTAACTATGGCTACACCTTC. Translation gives CATRPTGGNYGYTF.

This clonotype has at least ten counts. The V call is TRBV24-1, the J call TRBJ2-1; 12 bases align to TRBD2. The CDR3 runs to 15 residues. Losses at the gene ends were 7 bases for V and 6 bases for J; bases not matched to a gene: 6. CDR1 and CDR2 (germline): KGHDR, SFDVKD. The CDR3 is CATSKPGLAGNEQFF. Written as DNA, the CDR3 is TGTGCCACCAGCAAACCGGGACTAGCGGGCAATGAGCAGTTCTTC.

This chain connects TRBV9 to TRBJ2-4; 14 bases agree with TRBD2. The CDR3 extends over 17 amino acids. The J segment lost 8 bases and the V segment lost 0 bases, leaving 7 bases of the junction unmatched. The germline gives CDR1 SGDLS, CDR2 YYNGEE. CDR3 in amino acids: CASSVATGTSGSYIQYF. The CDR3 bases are TGTGCCAGCAGCGTAGCTACGGGGACTAGCGGGAGTTACATTCAGTACTTC.

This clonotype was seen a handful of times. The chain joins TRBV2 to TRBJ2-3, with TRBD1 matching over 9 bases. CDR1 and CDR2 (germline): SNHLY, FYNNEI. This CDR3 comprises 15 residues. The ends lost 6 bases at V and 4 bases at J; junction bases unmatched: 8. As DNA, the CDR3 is TGTGCCAGCAGCCAAGACAGGGGGGAGTCAGATACGCAGTATTTT. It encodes CASSQDRGESDTQYF.

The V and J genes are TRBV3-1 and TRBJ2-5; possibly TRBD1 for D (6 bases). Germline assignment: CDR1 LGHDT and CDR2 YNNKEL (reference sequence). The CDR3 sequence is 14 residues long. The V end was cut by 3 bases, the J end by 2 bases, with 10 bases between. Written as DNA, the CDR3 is TGTGCCAGCAGCCATCTCGGACAGCAAGAGACCCAGTACTTC. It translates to CASSHLGQQETQYF.

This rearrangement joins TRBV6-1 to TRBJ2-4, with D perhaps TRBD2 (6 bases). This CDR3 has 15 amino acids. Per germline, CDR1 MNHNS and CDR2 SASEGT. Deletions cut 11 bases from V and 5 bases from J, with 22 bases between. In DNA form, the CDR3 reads TGTGCCGCGGTCGGACGGAAGGCGGGACAAAACATTCAGTACTTC. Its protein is CAAVGRKAGQNIQYF.

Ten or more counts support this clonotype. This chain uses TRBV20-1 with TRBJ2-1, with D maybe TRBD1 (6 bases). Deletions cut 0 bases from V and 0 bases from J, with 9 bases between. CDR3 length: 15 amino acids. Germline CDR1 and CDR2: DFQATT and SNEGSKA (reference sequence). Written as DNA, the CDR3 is TGCAGTGCTAGAGACGGACAGTACTCCTACAATGAGCAGTTCTTC. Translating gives CSARDGQYSYNEQFF.

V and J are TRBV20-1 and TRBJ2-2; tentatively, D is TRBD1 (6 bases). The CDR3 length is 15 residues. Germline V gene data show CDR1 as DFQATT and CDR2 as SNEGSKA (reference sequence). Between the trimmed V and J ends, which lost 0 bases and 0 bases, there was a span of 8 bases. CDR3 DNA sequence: TGCAGTGCTAGAGATCGGACAGCGAACACCGGGGAGCTGTTTTTT. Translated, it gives CSARDRTANTGELFF.

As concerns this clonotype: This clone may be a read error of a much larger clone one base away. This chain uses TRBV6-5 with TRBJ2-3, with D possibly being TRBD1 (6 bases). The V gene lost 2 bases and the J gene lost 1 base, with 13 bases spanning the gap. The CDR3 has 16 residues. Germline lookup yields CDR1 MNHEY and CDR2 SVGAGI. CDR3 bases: TGTGCCAGCAGTTACGGTGTGGGGGCCCGCACAGATACGCAGTATTTT. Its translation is CASSYGVGARTDTQYF.

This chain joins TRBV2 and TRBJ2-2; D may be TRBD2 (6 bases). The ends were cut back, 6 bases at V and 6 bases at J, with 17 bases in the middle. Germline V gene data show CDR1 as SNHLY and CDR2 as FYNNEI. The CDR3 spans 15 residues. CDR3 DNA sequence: TGTGCCAGCAGACCCTCGGCGGGGTCTTCCGGGGAGCTGTTTTTT. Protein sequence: CASRPSAGSSGELFF.

The CDR3 loop reads CASSPRLPGAGANVLTF. DNA for the CDR3: TGTGCCAGCAGCCCTAGATTACCCGGGGCTGGGGCCAACGTCCTGACTTTC. The chain recombines TRBV7-3 with TRBJ2-6; a weak D match, TRBD2 (5 bases). Germline V gene data show CDR1 as SGHTA and CDR2 as FQGTGA. The V and J ends lost 5 bases and 2 bases respectively, with 16 bases between them. This CDR3 region has 17 residues.

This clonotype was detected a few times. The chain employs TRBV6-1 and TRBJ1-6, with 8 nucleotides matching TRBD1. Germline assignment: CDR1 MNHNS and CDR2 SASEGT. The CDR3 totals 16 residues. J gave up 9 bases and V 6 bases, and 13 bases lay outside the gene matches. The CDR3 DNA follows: TGTGCCAGCAGCCGCGCGGACAGGGCATGGGGTTCACCCCTCCACTTT. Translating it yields CASSRADRAWGSPLHF.

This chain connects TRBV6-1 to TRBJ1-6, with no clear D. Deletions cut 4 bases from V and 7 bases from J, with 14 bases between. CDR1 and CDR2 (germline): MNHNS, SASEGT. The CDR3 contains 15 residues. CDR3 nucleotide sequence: TGTGCCAGCAGTGCCAGGACGTTGAGAAATTCACCCCTCCACTTT. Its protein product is CASSARTLRNSPLHF.

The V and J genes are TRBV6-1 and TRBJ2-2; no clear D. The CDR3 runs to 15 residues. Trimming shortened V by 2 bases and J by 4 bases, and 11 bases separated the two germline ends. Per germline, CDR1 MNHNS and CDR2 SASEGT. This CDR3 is CASSETSELTGELFF. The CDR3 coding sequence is TGTGCCAGCAGTGAAACGTCAGAACTCACCGGGGAGCTGTTTTTT.